The 26 T cell receptor beta chains below were found in one sample sequenced in a study of cytomegalovirus exposure and HLA in healthy donors. A multiplex PCR was run with 60 Vbeta primers and 13 Jbeta primers. Sequencing used immunoSEQ multiplex PCR; TCRdb keeps in-frame clones, though not all of them. Of 120,000 to 150,000 clones in the sample, around 78% were seen once. The sample consisted of PBMCs. Receptors originate from a man aged 40-50 years in good health and CMV-seropositive.

CDR3 sequence reads: CASRTYRDDYGYTF. The CDR3 DNA reads TGTGCCAGTAGGACTTACAGGGATGACTATGGCTACACCTTC. The chain carries TRBV19 and TRBJ1-2; D is possibly TRBD1 (6 bases). Trimming stripped 6 bases from V and 3 bases from J, with 14 bases between. Germline V CDR1 and CDR2: LNHDA, SQIVND (reference sequence). This CDR3 comprises 14 residues. The full variable domain, its missing parts supplied by reference TRBV19 and TRBJ1-2, is DGGITQSPKYLFRKEGQNVTLSCEQNLNHDAMYWYRQDPGQGLRLIYYSQIVNDFQKGDIAEGYSVSREKKESFPLTVTSAQKNPTAFYLCASRTYRDDYGYTFGSGTRLTVV.

Regarding this clone: This same CDR3 is encoded by further DNA sequences in the sample. This chain uses TRBV5-1 with TRBJ1-1; D unresolved. Trimming pared 4 bases from V and 3 bases from J, leaving 13 bases between. This CDR3 is built from 14 residues. Germline CDR1 and CDR2: SGHRS and YFSETQ. CDR3 protein: CASSTAGQYTEAFF. For the CDR3, the DNA is TGCGCCAGCAGCACCGCTGGGCAGTACACTGAAGCTTTCTTT.

The sample holds many counts of this clone. The chain couples TRBV7-9 to TRBJ1-1; D not certain. Germline assignment: CDR1 SEHNR and CDR2 FQNEAQ (reference sequence). Trimming stripped 5 bases from V and 2 bases from J, with 12 bases between. The CDR3 loop spans 14 amino acids. CDR3 sequence (DNA): TGTGCCAGCAGCACGGACTGGATTAACACTGAAGCTTTCTTT. Residues: CASSTDWINTEAFF.

J is TRBJ2-1 and V is TRBV5-1, with D possibly being TRBD2 (6 bases). The V gene lost 0 bases and the J gene lost 5 bases, with 15 bases spanning the gap. The germline V gene has CDR1 SGHRS and CDR2 YFSETQ. CDR3 size: 16 residues. The CDR3 DNA is TGCGCCAGCAGCTTGGAGCTGCGGGAAAGGAACAATGAGCAGTTCTTC. This codes for CASSLELRERNNEQFF.

The genes are TRBV5-1 and TRBJ2-2; 7 bases are shared with TRBD1. The CDR3 totals 14 residues. CDR1 and CDR2 (germline): SGHRS, YFSETQ. J gave up 6 bases and V 4 bases, and 6 bases lay outside the gene matches. In nucleotides, the CDR3 is TGCGCCAGCAGCCTATCAGGGGGTTCCGGGGAGCTGTTTTTT. Amino acid sequence: CASSLSGGSGELFF. Supplemented by reference TRBV5-1 and TRBJ2-2, the full variable domain reads KAGVTQTPRYLIKTRGQQVTLSCSPISGHRSVSWYQQTPGQGLQFLFEYFSETQRNKGNFPGRFSGRQFSNSRSEMNVSTLELGDSALYLCASSLSGGSGELFFGEGSRLTVL.

The genes are TRBV6-5 and TRBJ1-4; D uncertain. Germline V gives CDR1 MNHEY, CDR2 SVGAGI. The V gene lost 0 bases and the J gene lost 5 bases, with 10 bases spanning the gap. The CDR3 has 15 amino acids. CDR3 bases: TGTGCCAGCAGTTACTCGGGCAGTGCAAATGAAAAACTGTTTTTT. Protein product: CASSYSGSANEKLFF.

The chain joins TRBV5-1 to TRBJ2-7, with a tentative D call TRBD2 (6 bases). From germline, CDR1 is SGHRS and CDR2 YFSETQ. V was clipped by 4 bases and J by 4 bases, with 18 bases between them. This CDR3 has 15 residues. The CDR3 loop reads CASSLTPTSLYEQYF. Written as DNA, the CDR3 is TGCGCCAGCAGCCTGACCCCGACTAGTTTGTACGAGCAGTACTTC.

This clone was detected ten times or more. V gene TRBV7-2 combines with J gene TRBJ1-3, with 7 positions matching TRBD1. The V gene end was trimmed by 5 bases and the J gene end by 1 base; junction bases not matched to a gene: 5. CDR1 and CDR2 (germline): SGHTA, FQGNSA. The CDR3 runs 15 residues. Here the CDR3 reads CASSPRGFSGNTIYF. In DNA form, the CDR3 reads TGTGCCAGCAGCCCCAGGGGGTTTTCTGGAAACACCATATATTTT.

This chain uses TRBV5-6 with TRBJ2-7, with TRBD2 identical over 7 bases. This CDR3 comprises 17 residues. J gave up 6 bases and V 7 bases, and 22 bases lay outside the gene matches. The germline V gene encodes CDR1 SGHDT and CDR2 YYEEEE. CDR3 region: CASLIGGGRGKGSEQYF. CDR3 in DNA: TGTGCCAGCTTAATTGGGGGAGGGCGGGGTAAGGGGAGCGAGCAGTACTTC.

The V gene is TRBV18, the J gene TRBJ1-2; 11 nucleotides match TRBD1. V gave up 4 bases and J gave up 3 bases; unmatched junction bases: 1. The germline V gene has CDR1 KGHSH and CDR2 LQKENI. CDR3 length: 14 amino acids. This chain's CDR3 is CASSRDRGDYGYTF. For the CDR3, the DNA is TGTGCCAGCTCACGGGACAGGGGGGACTATGGCTACACCTTC.

The rearrangement uses TRBV29-1 and TRBJ2-2; 7 nucleotides agree with TRBD2. CDR1 SQVTM and CDR2 ANQGSEA come from the germline V gene. The V and J ends lost 6 bases and 8 bases, in that order; junction bases with no gene match: 9. The CDR3 is 13 residues long. The CDR3 is CSVLREVPGELFF. The CDR3 DNA reads TGCAGCGTCCTACGGGAGGTCCCGGGGGAGCTGTTTTTT.

This rearrangement joins TRBV4-2 to TRBJ2-3, with D tentatively TRBD2 (5 bases). Germline values: CDR1 LGHNA, CDR2 YNFKEQ. CDR3 size: 16 residues. Trimming removed 0 bases from V and 1 base from J, with 11 bases in between. CDR3 bases: TGTGCCAGCAGCCAAGAGCCTCAGAGGGGCACAGATACGCAGTATTTT. This codes for CASSQEPQRGTDTQYF.

The chain recombines TRBV19 with TRBJ1-3, with D maybe TRBD1 (5 bases). Trimming shortened V by 7 bases and J by 2 bases, and 12 bases separated the two germline ends. Germline lookup yields CDR1 LNHDA and CDR2 SQIVND (reference sequence). The CDR3 sequence is 14 residues long. The CDR3 nucleotides read TGTGCCAGTAAAGACAGTGGGACTGGAAACACCATATATTTT. Translation gives CASKDSGTGNTIYF.

The rearrangement uses TRBV14 and TRBJ1-1; TRBD1 is a possible D gene (5 bases). The V end lost 5 bases, the J end lost 2 bases, and 9 bases lay between the germline ends. There are 13 residues in the CDR3. CDR1 is SGHDN and CDR2 is FVKESK in the germline V gene. CDR3 residues: CASSLQVNTEAFF. CDR3 nucleotide sequence: TGTGCCAGCAGCTTACAGGTTAACACTGAAGCTTTCTTT.

V is TRBV29-1 and J is TRBJ1-4, with 9 positions matching TRBD1. CDR1 is SQVTM and CDR2 is ANQGSEA in the germline V gene. The J segment lost 4 bases and the V segment lost 7 bases, leaving 4 bases of the junction unmatched. The CDR3 totals 13 residues. The CDR3 DNA follows: TGCAGCGCACGGGACAGGGATAATGAAAAACTGTTTTTT. Protein sequence: CSARDRDNEKLFF. The variable domain in full, completed from reference TRBV29-1 and TRBJ1-4, reads SAVISQKPSRDICQRGTSLTIQCQVDSQVTMMFWYRQQPGQSLTLIATANQGSEATYESGFVIDKFPISRPNLTFSTLTVSNMSPEDSSIYLCSARDRDNEKLFFGSGTQLSVL.

V and J are TRBV21-1 and TRBJ1-1; no DNA check was done on the table's D call, TRBD1. TRBV21-1 is deemed a pseudogene. The CDR3 extends over 16 amino acids. The DNA of the CDR3 is TGTGCCAGCAGACAAAATCGTACCAGGGGGAACACTGAAGCTTTCTTT. It yields the protein CASRQNRTRGNTEAFF.

The table lists this clone with a few counts. The rearrangement links TRBV4-1 to TRBJ1-4, with D possibly being TRBD1 (5 bases). This CDR3 spans 12 amino acids. Trimming took 4 bases from V and 7 from J, leaving 7 bases between them. Per the germline V gene, CDR1 is MGHRA and CDR2 is YSYEKL. The CDR3 here is CASSRDSEKLFF. The CDR3, as DNA: TGCGCCAGCAGCCGGGACTCTGAAAAACTGTTTTTT.

The chain is built from TRBV29-1 and TRBJ2-1, with a possible D match to TRBD1 (5 bases). Germline V gene data show CDR1 as SQVTM and CDR2 as ANQGSEA. V was shortened by 4 bases and J by 4 bases, with 5 bases between the two germline ends. CDR3 length: 11 residues. CDR3 DNA sequence: TGCAGCGTTGCAGGGTACAATGAGCAGTTCTTC. Residues: CSVAGYNEQFF.

The CDR3 sequence is CASSFTRESSDTQYF. CDR3 nucleotide sequence: TGTGCCAGCAGTTTCACTAGAGAGAGTTCAGATACGCAGTATTTT. V is TRBV6-6 and J is TRBJ2-3, with a weak D call TRBD2 (5 bases). Trimming took off 4 bases at V and 4 bases at J, with 15 bases between the two ends. The CDR3 loop spans 15 amino acids. CDR1 and CDR2 from the germline V gene are MNHNY and SVGAGI (reference sequence).

The genes are TRBV6-1 and TRBJ2-2; D possibly corresponds to TRBD2 (5 bases). V lost 4 bases to trimming and J lost 2 bases, with 20 bases between them. Germline assignment: CDR1 MNHNS and CDR2 SASEGT. The CDR3 is 18 amino acids. The DNA of the CDR3 is TGTGCCAGCAGTGTGCGGGTCCAGGTCCCCTCCAACACCGGGGAGCTGTTTTTT. Its protein is CASSVRVQVPSNTGELFF.

This rearrangement joins TRBV25-1 to TRBJ2-5; 7 bases agree with TRBD1. This CDR3 spans 14 amino acids. The V segment lost 5 bases and the J segment 5 bases; nucleotides outside the gene matches: 8. Per the germline V gene, CDR1 is MGHDK and CDR2 is SYGVNS. The CDR3: CASSKQGKLETQYF. CDR3 coding DNA: TGTGCCAGCAGTAAACAGGGGAAATTGGAGACCCAGTACTTC.

In DNA, the CDR3 is TGTGCCAGCAGCCGCGTCCAGAGCGCCCGGGAGCTGTTTTTT. It encodes CASSRVQSARELFF. This sequence joins TRBV5-6 and TRBJ2-2, with D unresolved. Between the trimmed V and J ends, which lost 4 bases and 9 bases, there was a span of 16 bases. This CDR3 is 14 amino acids long. CDR1 is SGHDT and CDR2 is YYEEEE in the germline V gene. The variable domain in full, with the rest retrieved from reference TRBV5-6 and TRBJ2-2, is DAGVTQSPTHLIKTRGQQVTLRCSPKSGHDTVSWYQQALGQGPQFIFQYYEEEERQRGNFPDRFSGHQFPNYSSELNVNALLLGDSALYLCASSRVQSARELFFGEGSRLTVL.

CDR3 loop: CASSLGSEGTQYF. The CDR3 DNA sequence: TGCGCCAGCAGCTTGGGCAGCGAGGGTACGCAGTATTTT. The chain employs TRBV5-1 and TRBJ2-3; D is perhaps TRBD2 (5 bases). V gave up 0 bases and J gave up 8 bases, with 10 bases separating them. There are 13 residues in the CDR3. Per the germline V gene, CDR1 is SGHRS and CDR2 is YFSETQ.

Regarding this clone: The germline gene is not matched at one end of the junction; a read error may be the cause. This chain joins TRBV7-9 and TRBJ1-4; D ambiguous. This CDR3 has 15 residues. In germline, CDR1 is SEHNR, CDR2 FQNEAQ (reference sequence). The CDR3 is CASSVGRFEGQKLLF. CDR3 nucleotide sequence: TGTGCCAGCAGTGTGGGTAGATTTGAGGGTCAGAAACTGCTTTTT.

This chain uses TRBV11-2 with TRBJ2-5; TRBD2 matches 10 bases. J was trimmed by 3 bases and V by 1 base; bases with no gene match: 5. Germline lookup yields CDR1 SGHAT and CDR2 FQNNGV. The CDR3 is 16 amino acids. The CDR3 DNA reads TGTGCCAGCAGCTTAGTGGGTCTAGCGGGAGAAGAGACCCAGTACTTC. Translated, it gives CASSLVGLAGEETQYF.

The chain employs TRBV7-8 and TRBJ2-3; D remains unclear. Germline CDR1 SGHVS, CDR2 FQNEAQ. Between the trimmed V and J ends, which lost 2 bases and 7 bases, there was a span of 7 bases. CDR3 length equals 12 residues. CDR3 nucleotides: TGTGCCAGCAGCTTATCGGAGTATACGCAGTATTTT. Its protein is CASSLSEYTQYF.